The TCR beta chain under discussion was sequenced for a study of tumor-infiltrating lymphocytes in primary liver carcinoma. Study conclusions and caveats: The samples were not sorted (they were bulk), so CD4+ and CD8+ repertoires were not compared. Compared with tumor region pairs, tumor-adjacent and tumor-blood pairs overlapped less.

Extraction also yielded germline DNA, while blood RNA was obtained from unsorted whole blood. Constant-region priming of around 500 ng total RNA yielded TCR beta cDNA. A slightly modified ARM-PCR protocol with three nested multiplex PCR rounds produced these TCR beta libraries. TCRdb redid the calling of the multiplex PCR reads with MiXCR, one entry per CDR3 protein. The data show roughly 330,000 distinct CDR3 sequences, roughly two thirds seen once. Worth noting for this clonotype: Its antigen is unknown. Possible read error: a much larger clone is one base away.

The sequenced sample consisted of peripheral blood. This TCR came from a man aged 35 to 55 with primary liver carcinoma and hepatitis B virus infection.

The CDR3 bases are TGTGCCAGCAGTTGGGGCTCGAACACCGGGGAGCTGTTTTTT. Protein: CASSWGSNTGELFF. The chain recombines TRBV4-2 with TRBJ2-2, with D tentatively TRBD1 (5 bases). This CDR3 contains 14 residues. The V gene's germline CDR1 is LGHNA and CDR2 YNFKEQ. The ends were cut back, 6 bases at V and 0 bases at J, with 8 bases in the middle.